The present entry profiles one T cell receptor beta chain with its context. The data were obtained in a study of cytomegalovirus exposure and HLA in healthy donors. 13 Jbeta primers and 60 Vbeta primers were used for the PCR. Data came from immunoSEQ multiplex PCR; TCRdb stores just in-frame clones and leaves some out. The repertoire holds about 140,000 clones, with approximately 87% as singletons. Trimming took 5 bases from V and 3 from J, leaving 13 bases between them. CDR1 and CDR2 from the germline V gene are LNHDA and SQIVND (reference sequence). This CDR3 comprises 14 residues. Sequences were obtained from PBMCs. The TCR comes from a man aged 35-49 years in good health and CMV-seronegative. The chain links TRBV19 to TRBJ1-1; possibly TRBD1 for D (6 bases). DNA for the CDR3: TGTGCCAGTAGTTTGGGGGGGGCGGACACTGAAGCTTTCTTT. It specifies CASSLGGADTEAFF.